The present entry profiles one T cell receptor (beta chain) with its context. Germline CDR1 is LGHNT and CDR2 is FRNRAP. The CDR3 contains 15 residues. Trimming cost V 7 bases and J 4 bases, with 16 bases left between them. The data were taken from a study of blood T cell repertoires in COVID-19. Generated by immunoSEQ multiplex PCR, the TCRdb table keeps only in-frame clones and is missing some. The sample contains 400,000 or so clones, around 87% of which appear only once. Adults between roughly 18 and 90 years of age took part from under 30 US areas. This sequence was found in a man in his thirties or forties who had recovered from COVID-19. The V call is TRBV12-5, the J call TRBJ2-2, with TRBD1 as a possible D gene (6 bases). Specimen: PBMCs or T cells enriched from blood (not recorded which). CDR3 coding DNA: TGTGCTAGTGCCCCGGACAGTCCGGGCACCGGGGAGCTGTTTTTT. Protein: CASAPDSPGTGELFF.